Below are 22 T cell receptor beta chains sequenced from a single sample in a study of blood T cell repertoires in COVID-19. TCRdb's table, derived via immunoSEQ multiplex PCR, lists solely in-frame clones and lacks some. The sample carries over 85,000 clones, more than 75% recorded once. Sequenced material: peripheral blood. The receptors stem from a man aged 60 to 69 with active or convalescent COVID-19.

The chain couples TRBV15 to TRBJ2-2; D is perhaps TRBD2 (5 bases). CDR1 LNHNV and CDR2 YYDKDF come from the germline V gene (reference sequence). The CDR3 is 13 amino acids. V was shortened by 3 bases and J by 7 bases, with 9 bases between the two germline ends. In nucleotides, the CDR3 is TGTGCCACCAGCAGGGGAGTCGGCGGGGAGCTGTTTTTT. Translation gives CATSRGVGGELFF.

V gene TRBV4-2 combines with J gene TRBJ2-3, with a weak D call TRBD2 (5 bases). V was pared by 0 bases and J by 2 bases, with 15 bases between. Germline CDR1 LGHNA, CDR2 YNFKEQ. The CDR3 extends over 17 amino acids. The CDR3 reads CASSQEGQRSYTDTQYF. CDR3 in DNA: TGTGCCAGCAGCCAAGAGGGCCAGCGGAGCTACACAGATACGCAGTATTTT.

This chain connects TRBV5-1 to TRBJ2-4; 7 nucleotides agree with TRBD1. Germline CDR1 reads SGHRS; CDR2 reads YFSETQ. V lost 0 bases and J lost 6; bases outside the gene matches: 6. The CDR3 has 15 amino acids. The CDR3 DNA follows: TGCGCCAGCAGCTTGGCGGCAGGGGGTTCAAACATTCAGTACTTC. Translated: CASSLAAGGSNIQYF.

The chain links TRBV6-5 to TRBJ2-5; D is perhaps TRBD1 (5 bases). The CDR3 length is 14 residues. Trimming took off 6 bases at V and 2 bases at J, with 13 bases between the two ends. CDR1 and CDR2 (germline): MNHEY, SVGAGI. The CDR3, as DNA: TGTGCCAGCAGCCCAATTGGGGCTCAAGAGACCCAGTACTTC. Translation: CASSPIGAQETQYF.

This chain links TRBV15 with TRBJ1-1; a weak D match, TRBD1 (6 bases). In germline, CDR1 is LNHNV, CDR2 YYDKDF (reference sequence). V was trimmed by 4 bases and J by 5 bases, leaving 11 bases between them. This CDR3 is built from 13 residues. The CDR3 spells CATSIQGRTEAFF. CDR3 DNA: TGTGCCACCAGCATACAGGGCAGGACTGAAGCTTTCTTT.

This clone occurred a few times. The CDR3 loop reads CASSLRSTGELFF. CDR3 nucleotide sequence: TGTGCCAGCAGCCTAAGGAGTACCGGGGAGCTGTTTTTT. This chain links TRBV7-2 with TRBJ2-2, with unresolved D. Trimming removed 5 bases from V and 5 bases from J, with 9 bases in between. This CDR3 has 13 amino acids. Germline V gene sequence: CDR1 SGHTA, CDR2 FQGNSA.

V and J are TRBV9 and TRBJ2-1; 8 nucleotides align to TRBD2. Unmatched junction bases numbered 7, after V lost 1 base and J lost 7 bases. Germline CDR1 reads SGDLS; CDR2 reads YYNGEE. The CDR3 runs 15 residues. CDR3 nucleotide sequence: TGTGCCAGCAGCGTACGGGAGGGCCCTAAAAATGAGCAGTTCTTC. Amino acid sequence: CASSVREGPKNEQFF.

The rearrangement joins TRBV7-9 to TRBJ1-1; unclear D gene. V was cut by 8 bases and J by 4 bases, with 8 bases left in between. The germline gives CDR1 SEHNR, CDR2 FQNEAQ (reference sequence). The CDR3 runs 11 residues. DNA for the CDR3: TGTGCCAGCGGCCCGGGCACTGAAGCTTTCTTT. It codes for CASGPGTEAFF. Full variable domain (rest looked up from reference TRBV7-9 and TRBJ1-1): DTGVSQNPRHKITKRGQNVTFRCDPISEHNRLYWYRQTLGQGPEFLTYFQNEAQLEKSRLLSDRFSAERPKGSFSTLEIQRTEQGDSAMYLCASGPGTEAFFGQGTRLTVV.

The chain has TRBV9 and TRBJ2-1; TRBD2 is a possible D gene (6 bases). With 5 bases removed from V and 7 bases from J, the gap between germline ends came to 19 bases. The CDR3 extends over 15 amino acids. Germline-derived CDR1 and CDR2 are SGDLS and YYNGEE. CDR3: CASRKTEGPGNEQFF. DNA for the CDR3: TGTGCCAGCAGAAAAACGGAGGGCCCGGGGAATGAGCAGTTCTTC.

In the case of this clone: The junction departs from the called germline gene at one end, perhaps through a read error. CDR3 in DNA: TGTGCCAGCAGTGAGGTTAGGAGGGGTCATTCCTTC. Protein sequence: CASSEVRRGHSF. This chain joins TRBV2 and TRBJ1-2; maybe TRBD1 (5 bases). The CDR3 runs to 12 residues. The germline V gene encodes CDR1 SNHLY and CDR2 FYNNEI.

The chain joins TRBV5-8 to TRBJ2-3; 11 bases match TRBD2. Unmatched junction bases numbered 7, after V lost 4 bases and J lost 3 bases. Germline assignment: CDR1 SGHTS and CDR2 YDEGEE. The CDR3 covers 16 residues. CDR3 bases: TGTGCCAGCAGCAGCGGACTAGCGGGTGATACAGATACGCAGTATTTT. Translation: CASSSGLAGDTDTQYF.

Written as DNA, the CDR3 is TGCAGCGTTTCACAATCAGGGGTCCAAGAGACCCAGTACTTC. This encodes CSVSQSGVQETQYF. This chain links TRBV29-1 with TRBJ2-5; possibly TRBD1 for D (6 bases). Trimming took off 5 bases at V and 1 base at J, with 14 bases between the two ends. The CDR3 is 14 amino acids. Germline V gene lookup returns CDR1 SQVTM and CDR2 ANQGSEA.

The chain has TRBV27 and TRBJ2-2, with 8 bases fitting TRBD1. V was pared by 2 bases and J by 4 bases, with 3 bases of the junction left unmatched. The CDR3 is 15 residues long. Germline lookup yields CDR1 MNHEY and CDR2 SMNVEV (reference sequence). CDR3: CASSLDRGRTGELFF. The CDR3 DNA is TGTGCCAGCAGTTTAGACAGGGGACGCACCGGGGAGCTGTTTTTT.

This sequence joins TRBV7-6 and TRBJ2-3, with TRBD2 identical over 15 bases. V was clipped by 1 base and J by 7 bases; unmatched bases: 6. Germline lookup yields CDR1 SGHVS and CDR2 FNYEAQ. The CDR3 runs 17 residues. The CDR3: CASSLGGLAGGPYTQYF. Written as DNA, the CDR3 is TGTGCCAGCAGCTTAGGGGGACTAGCGGGAGGCCCTTATACGCAGTATTTT.

The genes are TRBV7-7 and TRBJ1-1, with unresolved D. This CDR3 has 14 residues. With 5 bases removed from V and 0 bases from J, the gap between germline ends came to 10 bases. Germline-derived CDR1 and CDR2 are SSHAT and FNYEAQ (reference sequence). CDR3 sequence reads: CASSPYDLNTEAFF. CDR3 DNA sequence: TGTGCCAGCAGCCCCTACGACTTGAACACTGAAGCTTTCTTT.

The chain is built from TRBV6-7 and TRBJ1-1, with TRBD1 as a possible D gene (6 bases). TRBV6-7 is reported as an ORF; its role is uncertain. This CDR3 contains 14 residues. The V end lost 10 bases, the J end lost 7 bases, and 22 bases lay between the germline ends. DNA of the CDR3: TGTGCCAACGAGCAACTCCGGGACACGGGTGAAGCTTTCTTT. Its protein product is CANEQLRDTGEAFF.

This clone has only one observation. The genes are TRBV15 and TRBJ2-7; 8 nucleotides align to TRBD1. The junction had 8 bases not matched to a gene; V was cut back by 1 base and J by 6 bases. The germline V gene has CDR1 LNHNV and CDR2 YYDKDF (reference sequence). CDR3 length: 15 amino acids. CDR3 sequence (DNA): TGTGCCACCAGCAGAGCCACAGGGGGAGTAGGCGAGCAGTACTTC. Translating it yields CATSRATGGVGEQYF.

This chain connects TRBV28 to TRBJ1-2; no definite D call. The V gene's germline CDR1 is MDHEN and CDR2 SYDVKM. This CDR3 comprises 12 residues. V was clipped by 5 bases and J by 2 bases, with 6 bases between them. The CDR3 loop reads CASSNQNYGYTF. As DNA, the CDR3 is TGTGCCAGCAGTAACCAGAACTATGGCTACACCTTC.

V and J are TRBV7-2 and TRBJ1-4, with D maybe TRBD1 (6 bases). Germline V lookup: CDR1 SGHTA, CDR2 FQGNSA. The CDR3 is made up of 14 amino acids. V dropped 5 bases and J dropped 5 bases, with 12 bases sitting between them. The CDR3 region is CASSAGRGNEKLFF. The DNA for the CDR3 is TGTGCCAGCAGCGCAGGGAGGGGGAATGAAAAACTGTTTTTT.

The rearrangement uses TRBV28 and TRBJ2-3, with D maybe TRBD2 (5 bases). The CDR3 runs to 12 residues. In germline, CDR1 is MDHEN, CDR2 SYDVKM. V was trimmed by 3 bases and J by 5 bases, leaving 6 bases between them. In DNA, the CDR3 is TGTGCCAGCAGTTTGAGGGAAGATACGCAGTATTTT. Translated: CASSLREDTQYF.

The rearrangement uses TRBV28 and TRBJ1-6; 7 bases align to TRBD1. The V gene end was trimmed by 6 bases and the J gene end by 7 bases; junction bases not matched to a gene: 9. The CDR3 totals 15 residues. CDR1 is MDHEN and CDR2 is SYDVKM in the germline V gene. CDR3 coding DNA: TGTGCCAGCAGACGATCCCGGGACAGCAATTCACCCCTCCACTTT. This gives the protein CASRRSRDSNSPLHF. Drawing the rest from reference TRBV28 and TRBJ1-6, the complete variable domain is DVKVTQSSRYLVKRTGEKVFLECVQDMDHENMFWYRQDPGLGLRLIYFSYDVKMKEKGDIPEGYSVSREKKERFSLILESASTNQTSMYLCASRRSRDSNSPLHFGNGTRLTVT.

The V and J genes are TRBV4-1 and TRBJ2-1; TRBD2 matches 7 bases. Germline V gene lookup returns CDR1 MGHRA and CDR2 YSYEKL. This CDR3 has 17 amino acids. V was pared by 1 base and J by 6 bases, with 12 bases of the junction left unmatched. CDR3 loop: CASSQAAIAGRRNEQFF. The CDR3 DNA reads as TGCGCCAGCAGCCAAGCGGCAATAGCGGGTCGTCGCAATGAGCAGTTCTTC.